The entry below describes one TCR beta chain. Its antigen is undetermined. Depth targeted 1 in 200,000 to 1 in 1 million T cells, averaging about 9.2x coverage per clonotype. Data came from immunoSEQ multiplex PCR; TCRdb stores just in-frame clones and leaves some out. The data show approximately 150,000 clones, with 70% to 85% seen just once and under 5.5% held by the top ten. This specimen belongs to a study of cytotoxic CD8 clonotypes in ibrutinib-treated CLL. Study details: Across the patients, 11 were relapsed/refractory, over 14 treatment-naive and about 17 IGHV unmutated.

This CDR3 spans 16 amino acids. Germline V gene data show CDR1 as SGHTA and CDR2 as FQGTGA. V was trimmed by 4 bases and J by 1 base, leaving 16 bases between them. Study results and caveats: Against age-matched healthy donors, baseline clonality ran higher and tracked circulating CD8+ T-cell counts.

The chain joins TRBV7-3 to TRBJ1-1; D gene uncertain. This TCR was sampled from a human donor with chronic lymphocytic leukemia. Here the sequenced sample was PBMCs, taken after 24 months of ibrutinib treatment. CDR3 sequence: CASSSHGRPQNTEAFF. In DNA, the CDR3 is TGTGCCAGCAGCTCCCATGGGAGACCCCAGAACACTGAAGCTTTCTTT.